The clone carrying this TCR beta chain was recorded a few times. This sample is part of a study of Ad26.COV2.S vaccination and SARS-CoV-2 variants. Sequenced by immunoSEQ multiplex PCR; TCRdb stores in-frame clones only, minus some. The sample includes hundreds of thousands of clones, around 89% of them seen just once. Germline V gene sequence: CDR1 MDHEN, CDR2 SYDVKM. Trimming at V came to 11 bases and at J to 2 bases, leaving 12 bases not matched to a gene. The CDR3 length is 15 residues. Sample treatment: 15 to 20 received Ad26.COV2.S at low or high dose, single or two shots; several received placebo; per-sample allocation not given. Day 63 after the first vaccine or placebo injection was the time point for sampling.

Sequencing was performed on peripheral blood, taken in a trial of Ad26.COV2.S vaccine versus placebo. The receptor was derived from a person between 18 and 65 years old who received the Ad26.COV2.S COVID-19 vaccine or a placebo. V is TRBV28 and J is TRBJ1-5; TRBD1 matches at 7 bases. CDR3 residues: CACRRQGRGNQPQHF. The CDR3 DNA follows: TGTGCCTGCCGACGACAGGGAAGAGGCAATCAGCCCCAGCATTTT.